This T cell receptor (beta chain) comes out of a study of T cells in women clearing cervical HPV infection. This CDR3 is built from 17 residues. V shed 0 bases, J shed 3 bases, and the junction held 4 bases outside the gene matches. Looked up from germline, CDR1 is ENHRY and CDR2 is SYGVKD. TCRdb keeps only in-frame clones here, not all; method: immunoSEQ multiplex PCR. The sample data list more than 25,000 clones. Comments on this clone: The CDR3 end falls 3 residues outside the read, so it is completed with the germline J gene.

Sequencing was performed on blood buffy coat. V usage is TRBV10-3 and J usage is TRBJ2-3; 12 bases match TRBD2. The clonotype comes from a woman between 18 and 75 years old with a cervical HPV16 infection that either progressed to CIN3+ or cleared (not recorded which). CDR3 region: CAISESTSGRRTDTQYF. The CDR3 DNA, read in part, is TGTGCCATCAGTGAGTCAACTAGCGGGAGGCGGACAGATACG.